The T cell receptor (beta chain) described here comes from a study of identical twins. TCRdb reprocessed the 5' RACE reads with MiXCR, giving one entry per CDR3 protein. The sample lists 400,000 to 550,000 distinct CDR3 sequences; 20% to 30% were seen once. The CDR3 runs to 15 residues. CDR1 is WNHNN, CDR2 SYGVQD, per germline (reference sequence). V dropped 8 bases and J dropped 4 bases, with 18 bases sitting between them. These same records also appear under a second study, on T cells expressing NK-cell markers.

The sequence came from a woman aged 18-29 years in good health. The chain combines TRBV10-1 with TRBJ2-1, with D perhaps TRBD2 (6 bases). Sequences were obtained from CD4+ T cells sorted from blood. The CDR3 is CASSEGGVGYNEQFF. In DNA form, the CDR3 reads TGCGCCAGCTCCGAAGGCGGGGTCGGGTACAATGAGCAGTTCTTC.